These 20 T cell receptor beta chains share one sample of origin, sequenced in a study of T cells in Graves' hyperthyroidism and ophthalmopathy. What was amplified from RNA transcripts were TCR beta CDR3 regions. First-round RT-PCR of the TCR CDR3 relied on the HTBI primer set. TCRdb itself ran the multiplex PCR reads through MiXCR, one entry per CDR3 protein. Altogether about 560,000 distinct CDR3 sequences are present, 16% being singletons, with the ten largest covering around 19%. The sample was blood. These receptor sequences come from a woman between 18 and 29 years old with Graves' hyperthyroidism.

The gene calls are TRBV29-1 and TRBJ2-7; 12 positions match TRBD1. CDR3 length equals 14 residues. Germline V gives CDR1 SQVTM, CDR2 ANQGSEA. J was trimmed by 7 bases and V by 7 bases; bases with no gene match: 11. DNA of the CDR3: TGCAGCGGAATTGTGGGACAGGGGGCGCGAGAGCAGTACTTC. It translates to CSGIVGQGAREQYF.

The table lists this clonotype with many counts. The rearrangement joins TRBV11-2 to TRBJ2-5, with D possibly TRBD2 on 6 matching bases. Germline CDR1 SGHAT, CDR2 FQNNGV. Trimming removed 5 bases at V and 7 bases at J, with 23 bases between. The CDR3 loop spans 16 amino acids. The CDR3 loop is CASSPRRAGGIGTQYF. In DNA form, the CDR3 reads TGTGCCAGCAGCCCCCGTCGCGCCGGAGGGATTGGGACCCAGTACTTC.

The CDR3 nucleotides read TGTGCCACCAGTGATTTGCGTGACCCCCATTCTGGGGCCAACGTCCTGACTTTC. This codes for CATSDLRDPHSGANVLTF. The chain has TRBV24-1 and TRBJ2-6, with no clear D. The CDR3 consists of 18 residues. Trimming removed 0 bases at V and 1 base at J, with 12 bases between. Germline CDR1 and CDR2: KGHDR and SFDVKD.

This clonotype was detected only a few times. CDR3 nucleotide sequence: TGTGCCAGCAGTTACACGCCGGGCCCGAGCAATCAGCCCCAGCATTTT. Translating it yields CASSYTPGPSNQPQHF. The genes are TRBV6-2 or TRBV6-3 and TRBJ1-5; D unclear. This CDR3 is built from 16 residues. Germline V gene lookup returns CDR1 MNHEY and CDR2 SVGEGT. V gave up 2 bases and J gave up 1 base, with 12 bases separating them.

This clonotype was seen repeatedly, ten times or more. This chain links TRBV5-1 with TRBJ2-7; 8 nucleotides align to TRBD2. Germline trimming cut 0 bases from V and 2 bases from J; bases unmatched to any gene: 7. This CDR3 is built from 16 residues. Germline V gives CDR1 SGHRS, CDR2 YFSETQ. CDR3 sequence (DNA): TGCGCCAGCAGCTTGGACCTATCGGGACTAGCCTACGAGCAGTACTTC. As protein: CASSLDLSGLAYEQYF.

This clonotype has at least ten counts. This chain connects TRBV7-3 to TRBJ2-1; D is ambiguous. With 5 bases removed from V and 8 bases from J, the gap between germline ends came to 10 bases. The CDR3 length is 12 residues. CDR1 SGHTA and CDR2 FQGTGA come from the germline V gene. CDR3 coding DNA: TGTGCCAGCAGCATAGTAGGCGATGAGCAGTTCTTC. Its protein is CASSIVGDEQFF.

This clonotype was found a few times. The chain couples TRBV9 to TRBJ1-3, with D uncertain. The ends were cut back, 2 bases at V and 1 base at J, with 13 bases in the middle. Germline assignment: CDR1 SGDLS and CDR2 YYNGEE. This CDR3 has 16 residues. CDR3 DNA sequence: TGTGCCAGCAGCGTGGGCCCCCCGGGTTCTGGAAACACCATATATTTT. The encoded protein is CASSVGPPGSGNTIYF.

The chain is built from TRBV7-9 and TRBJ2-3, with 9 positions matching TRBD2. Per the germline V gene, CDR1 is SEHNR and CDR2 is FQNEAQ (reference sequence). Losses at the gene ends were 4 bases for V and 1 base for J; bases not matched to a gene: 12. The CDR3 loop spans 18 amino acids. The CDR3 DNA sequence: TGTGCCAGCAGCTCCAATTCGGGCAGCGGGGGGCGCACAGATACGCAGTATTTT. Amino acid sequence: CASSSNSGSGGRTDTQYF.

This clonotype was counted at least ten times. The chain uses TRBV27 and TRBJ1-5; D not resolved. CDR1 MNHEY and CDR2 SMNVEV come from the germline V gene (reference sequence). Trimming cost V 1 base and J 3 bases, with 4 bases left between them. The CDR3 contains 13 residues. DNA of the CDR3: TGTGCCAGCAGTTTATTCTACAATCAGCCCCAGCATTTT. It is translated as CASSLFYNQPQHF.

Many counts were recorded for this clonotype. An end of the junction does not agree with germline; a read error may underlie this. CDR3 loop: CASKEGQGTQYF. The CDR3 nucleotides read TGCGCCAGCAAGGAGGGCCAAGGGACCCAGTACTTC. The chain carries TRBV10-2 and TRBJ2-5, with TRBD2 as a possible D gene (6 bases). Per the germline V gene, CDR1 is WSHSY and CDR2 is SAAADI. This CDR3 has 12 amino acids.

Many counts were recorded for this clonotype. The chain combines TRBV29-1 with TRBJ2-7, with 11 bases aligning to TRBD2. The CDR3 sequence is 14 residues long. V lost 4 bases, J lost 2 bases, and 4 bases stayed unmatched. Per germline, CDR1 SQVTM and CDR2 ANQGSEA. This chain's CDR3 is CSVGPGLAAYEQYF. DNA of the CDR3: TGCAGCGTTGGACCGGGACTAGCGGCCTACGAGCAGTACTTC.

The chain recombines TRBV28 with TRBJ2-3; D is unresolved. Germline V gives CDR1 MDHEN, CDR2 SYDVKM. The CDR3 is made up of 14 amino acids. V was shortened by 7 bases and J by 6 bases, with 17 bases between the two germline ends. CDR3 in DNA: TGTGCCAGCAATAGGCCTAATCAGTGGGATACGCAGTATTTT. Translated, it gives CASNRPNQWDTQYF. Filled out from reference TRBV28 and TRBJ2-3, the complete variable domain reads DVKVTQSSRYLVKRTGEKVFLECVQDMDHENMFWYRQDPGLGLRLIYFSYDVKMKEKGDIPEGYSVSREKKERFSLILESASTNQTSMYLCASNRPNQWDTQYFGPGTRLTVL.

Only a few counts were recorded for this clonotype. The chain carries TRBV20-1 and TRBJ2-3; unclear D gene. In germline, CDR1 is DFQATT, CDR2 SNEGSKA (reference sequence). The CDR3 is 12 residues long. V lost 1 base to trimming and J lost 2 bases, with 4 bases between them. The CDR3 bases are TGCAGTGCTAGAGTGGTCACAGATACGCAGTATTTT. As protein: CSARVVTDTQYF.

V and J are TRBV15 and TRBJ2-3; D unresolved. The CDR3 sequence is 14 residues long. V lost 3 bases and J lost 2, with 9 bases in between. Germline V gene data show CDR1 as LNHNV and CDR2 as YYDKDF (reference sequence). CDR3 DNA sequence: TGTGCCACCAGCAGCGGGCCCCACACAGATACGCAGTATTTT. Encoded protein: CATSSGPHTDTQYF.

The chain has TRBV10-3 and TRBJ2-7; the D is unclear. The V gene's germline CDR1 is ENHRY and CDR2 SYGVKD. CDR3 size: 10 residues. V was pared by 10 bases and J by 5 bases, with 9 bases between. CDR3 amino acids: CATGEDEQYF. DNA for the CDR3: TGTGCCACCGGCGAGGACGAGCAGTACTTC.

This clonotype was recorded many times. The chain carries TRBV24-1 and TRBJ2-5, with a possible D match to TRBD1 (6 bases). Germline CDR1 is KGHDR and CDR2 is SFDVKD. The CDR3 runs 13 residues. V was pared by 12 bases and J by 4 bases, with 17 bases between. The CDR3 DNA reads as TGTGCCCAGAACACAGGGAAAATAGAGACCCAGTACTTC. This gives the protein CAQNTGKIETQYF.

This clonotype was seen more than once but under ten times. The chain couples TRBV5-1 to TRBJ2-7, with TRBD1 as a possible D gene (5 bases). Germline CDR1 is SGHRS and CDR2 is YFSETQ. Trimming removed 6 bases at V and 6 bases at J, with 7 bases between. The CDR3 extends over 10 amino acids. The DNA for the CDR3 is TGCGCCAGCAAAGGGGTCGAGCAGTACTTC. It codes for CASKGVEQYF.

This clonotype was seen at least ten times. The chain has TRBV2 and TRBJ1-1; D gene uncertain. The CDR3 spans 15 residues. Germline V CDR1 and CDR2: SNHLY, FYNNEI. V gave up 1 base and J gave up 1 base, with 10 bases separating them. For the CDR3, the DNA is TGTGCCAGCAGTGAAGAAGACATGGAGAACACTGAAGCTTTCTTT. This translates into CASSEEDMENTEAFF.

V is TRBV5-6 and J is TRBJ2-7, with D tentatively TRBD1 or TRBD2 (7 bases each). This CDR3 has 14 residues. Germline CDR1 SGHDT, CDR2 YYEEEE. The V end was cut by 1 base, the J end by 3 bases, with 11 bases between. Here the CDR3 DNA reads TGTGCCAGCAGCTTGACAGGGGACTACTACGAGCAGTACTTC. Protein product: CASSLTGDYYEQYF.

This clonotype was counted only a few times. The J gene is TRBJ1-5, the V gene TRBV6-1; 10 nucleotides agree with TRBD1. Germline loops: CDR1 MNHNS, CDR2 SASEGT. This CDR3 has 15 residues. Trimming removed 8 bases from V and 4 bases from J; junction bases left unmatched: 8. The CDR3 region has the DNA TGTGCCAGCCTGGGGACAGGGGAAGAAAATCAGCCCCAGCATTTT. This encodes CASLGTGEENQPQHF.